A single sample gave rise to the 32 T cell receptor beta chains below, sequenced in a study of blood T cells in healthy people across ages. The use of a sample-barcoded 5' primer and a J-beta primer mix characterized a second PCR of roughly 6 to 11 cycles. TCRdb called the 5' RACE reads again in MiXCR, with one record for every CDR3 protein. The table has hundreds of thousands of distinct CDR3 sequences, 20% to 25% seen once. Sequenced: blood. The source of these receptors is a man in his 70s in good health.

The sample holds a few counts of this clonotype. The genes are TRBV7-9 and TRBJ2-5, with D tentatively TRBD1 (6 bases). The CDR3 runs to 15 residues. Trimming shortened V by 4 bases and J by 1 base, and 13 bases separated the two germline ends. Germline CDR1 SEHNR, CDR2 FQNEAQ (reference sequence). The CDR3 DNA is TGTGCCAGCAGCTACGCCACAGGGACCCAAGAGACCCAGTACTTC. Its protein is CASSYATGTQETQYF. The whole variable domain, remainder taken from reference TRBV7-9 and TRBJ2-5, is DTGVSQNPRHKITKRGQNVTFRCDPISEHNRLYWYRQTLGQGPEFLTYFQNEAQLEKSRLLSDRFSAERPKGSFSTLEIQRTEQGDSAMYLCASSYATGTQETQYFGPGTRLLVL.

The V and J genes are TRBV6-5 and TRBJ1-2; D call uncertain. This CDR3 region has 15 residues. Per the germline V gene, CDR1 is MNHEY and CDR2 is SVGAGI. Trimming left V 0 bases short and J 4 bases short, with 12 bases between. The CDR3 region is CASSYSRAGGYGYTF. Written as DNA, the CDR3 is TGTGCCAGCAGTTACTCCCGGGCCGGCGGCTATGGCTACACCTTC.

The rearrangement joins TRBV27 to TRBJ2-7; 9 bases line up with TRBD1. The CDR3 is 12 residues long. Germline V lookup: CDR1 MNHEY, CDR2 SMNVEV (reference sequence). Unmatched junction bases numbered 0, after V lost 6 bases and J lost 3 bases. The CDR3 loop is CASRTGGYEQYF. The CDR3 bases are TGTGCCAGCAGGACAGGGGGCTACGAGCAGTACTTC.

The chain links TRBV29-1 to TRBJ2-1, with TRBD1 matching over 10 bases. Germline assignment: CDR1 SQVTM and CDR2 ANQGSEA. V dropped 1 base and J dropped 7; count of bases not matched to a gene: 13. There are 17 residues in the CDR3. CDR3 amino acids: CSVEGLPGTGAQNEQFF. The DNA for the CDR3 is TGCAGCGTTGAAGGTCTCCCCGGGACAGGGGCGCAGAATGAGCAGTTCTTC.

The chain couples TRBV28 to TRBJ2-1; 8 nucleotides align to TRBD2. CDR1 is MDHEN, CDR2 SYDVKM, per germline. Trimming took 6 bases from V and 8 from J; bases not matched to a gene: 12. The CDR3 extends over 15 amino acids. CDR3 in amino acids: CASSRGSGSFHEQFF. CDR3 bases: TGTGCCAGCAGCCGGGGAAGCGGGAGTTTCCATGAGCAGTTCTTC. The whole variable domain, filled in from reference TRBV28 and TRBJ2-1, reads DVKVTQSSRYLVKRTGEKVFLECVQDMDHENMFWYRQDPGLGLRLIYFSYDVKMKEKGDIPEGYSVSREKKERFSLILESASTNQTSMYLCASSRGSGSFHEQFFGPGTRLTVL.

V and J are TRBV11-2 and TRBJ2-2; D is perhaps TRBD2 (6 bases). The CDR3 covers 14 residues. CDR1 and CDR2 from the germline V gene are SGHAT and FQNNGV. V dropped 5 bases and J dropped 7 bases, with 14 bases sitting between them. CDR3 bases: TGTGCCAGCAGCCCGGGACTCCAAGTCGGGGAGCTGTTTTTT. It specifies CASSPGLQVGELFF.

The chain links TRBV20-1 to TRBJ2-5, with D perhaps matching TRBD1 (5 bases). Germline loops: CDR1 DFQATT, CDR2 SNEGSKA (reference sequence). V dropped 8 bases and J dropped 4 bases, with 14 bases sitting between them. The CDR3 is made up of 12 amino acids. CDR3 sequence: CSTMKTVETQYF. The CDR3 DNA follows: TGCAGTACCATGAAGACAGTAGAGACCCAGTACTTC.

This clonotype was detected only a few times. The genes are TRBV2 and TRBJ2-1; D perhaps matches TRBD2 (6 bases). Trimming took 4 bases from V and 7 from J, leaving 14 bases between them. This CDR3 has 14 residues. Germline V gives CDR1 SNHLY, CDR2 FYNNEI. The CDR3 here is CASSATLARNEQFF. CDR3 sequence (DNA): TGTGCCAGCAGTGCCACCCTAGCGCGGAATGAGCAGTTCTTC.

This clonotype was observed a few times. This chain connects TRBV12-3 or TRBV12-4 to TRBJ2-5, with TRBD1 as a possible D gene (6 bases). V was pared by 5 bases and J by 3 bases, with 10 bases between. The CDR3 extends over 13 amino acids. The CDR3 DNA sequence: TGTGCCAGCAGTACCCCAGGGGAAGAGACCCAGTACTTC. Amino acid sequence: CASSTPGEETQYF.

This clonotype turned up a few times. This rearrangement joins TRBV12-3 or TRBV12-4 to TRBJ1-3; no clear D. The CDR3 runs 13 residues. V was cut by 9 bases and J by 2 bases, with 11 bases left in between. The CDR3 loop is CASTSRAGNTIYF. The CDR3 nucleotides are TGTGCCAGTACCTCTCGGGCTGGAAACACCATATATTTT.

CDR3 residues: CASSPQRTSRLEQYF. CDR3 DNA sequence: TGTGCCAGCAGCCCCCAACGGACTAGTCGGCTCGAGCAGTACTTC. This rearrangement joins TRBV6-2 or TRBV6-3 to TRBJ2-7; TRBD2 matches at 7 bases. The CDR3 totals 15 residues. The V and J ends lost 6 bases and 6 bases, in that order; junction bases with no gene match: 14. Germline CDR1 is MNHEY and CDR2 is SVGEGT.

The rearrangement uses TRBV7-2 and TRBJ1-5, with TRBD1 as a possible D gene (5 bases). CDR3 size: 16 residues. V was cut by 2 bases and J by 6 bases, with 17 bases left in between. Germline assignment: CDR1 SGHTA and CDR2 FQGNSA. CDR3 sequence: CASSLMGQGVGQPQHF. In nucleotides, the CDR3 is TGTGCCAGCAGCTTAATGGGCCAGGGAGTGGGTCAGCCCCAGCATTTT.

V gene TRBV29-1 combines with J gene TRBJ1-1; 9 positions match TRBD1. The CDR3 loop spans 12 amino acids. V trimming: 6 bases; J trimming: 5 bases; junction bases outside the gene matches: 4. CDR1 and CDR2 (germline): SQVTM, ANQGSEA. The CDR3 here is CSVGQGWTEAFF. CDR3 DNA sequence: TGCAGCGTAGGACAGGGGTGGACTGAAGCTTTCTTT.

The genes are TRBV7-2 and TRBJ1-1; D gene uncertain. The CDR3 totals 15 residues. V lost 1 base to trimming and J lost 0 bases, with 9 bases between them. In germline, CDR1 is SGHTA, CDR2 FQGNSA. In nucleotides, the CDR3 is TGTGCCAGCAGCTTAGGGTTCCAGATGAACACTGAAGCTTTCTTT. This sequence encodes CASSLGFQMNTEAFF.

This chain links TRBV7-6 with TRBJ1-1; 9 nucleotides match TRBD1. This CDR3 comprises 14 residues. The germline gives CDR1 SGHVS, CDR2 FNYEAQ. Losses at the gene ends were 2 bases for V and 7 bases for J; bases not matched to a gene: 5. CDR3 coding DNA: TGTGCCAGCAGCTTAACGGTGACAGGGGGTGAAGCTTTCTTT. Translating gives CASSLTVTGGEAFF.

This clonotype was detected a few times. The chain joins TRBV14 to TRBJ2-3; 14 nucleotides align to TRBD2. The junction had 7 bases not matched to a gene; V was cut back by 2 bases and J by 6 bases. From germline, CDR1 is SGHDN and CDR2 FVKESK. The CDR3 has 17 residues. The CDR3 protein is CASSQWTSGRYSDTQYF. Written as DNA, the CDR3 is TGTGCCAGCAGCCAATGGACTAGCGGGAGGTATTCGGATACGCAGTATTTT.

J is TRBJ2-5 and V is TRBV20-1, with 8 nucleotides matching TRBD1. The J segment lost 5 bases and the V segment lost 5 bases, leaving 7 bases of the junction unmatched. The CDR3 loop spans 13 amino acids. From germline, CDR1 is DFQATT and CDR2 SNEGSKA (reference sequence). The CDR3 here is CSALDRAVETQYF. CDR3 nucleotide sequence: TGCAGTGCTCTGGACAGGGCCGTCGAGACCCAGTACTTC.

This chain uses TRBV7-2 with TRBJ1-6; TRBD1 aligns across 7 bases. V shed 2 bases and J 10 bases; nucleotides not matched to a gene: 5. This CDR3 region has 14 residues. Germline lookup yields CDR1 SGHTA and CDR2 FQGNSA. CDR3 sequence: CASSLTQGGSPLHF. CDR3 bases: TGTGCCAGCAGCTTAACGCAGGGGGGGTCACCCCTCCACTTT. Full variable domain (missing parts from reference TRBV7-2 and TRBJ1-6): GAGVSQSPSNKVTEKGKDVELRCDPISGHTALYWYRQSLGQGLEFLIYFQGNSAPDKSGLPSDRFSAERTGGSVSTLTIQRTQQEDSAVYLCASSLTQGGSPLHFGNGTRLTVT.

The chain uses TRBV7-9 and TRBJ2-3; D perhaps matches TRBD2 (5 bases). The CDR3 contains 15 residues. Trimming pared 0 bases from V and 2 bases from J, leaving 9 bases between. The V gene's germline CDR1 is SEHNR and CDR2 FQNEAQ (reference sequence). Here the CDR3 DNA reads TGTGCCAGCAGCTTAGCCGAGGACTTCACAGATACGCAGTATTTT. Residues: CASSLAEDFTDTQYF.

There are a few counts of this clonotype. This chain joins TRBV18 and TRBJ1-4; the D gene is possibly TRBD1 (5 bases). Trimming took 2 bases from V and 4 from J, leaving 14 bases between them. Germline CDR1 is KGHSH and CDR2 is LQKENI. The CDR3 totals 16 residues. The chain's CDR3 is CASSPGAIGGNEKLFF. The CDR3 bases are TGTGCCAGCTCACCAGGAGCCATCGGGGGTAATGAAAAACTGTTTTTT. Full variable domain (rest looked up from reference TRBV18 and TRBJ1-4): NAGVMQNPRHLVRRRGQEARLRCSPMKGHSHVYWYRQLPEEGLKFMVYLQKENIIDESGMPKERFSAEFPKEGPSILRIQQVVRGDSAAYFCASSPGAIGGNEKLFFGSGTQLSVL.

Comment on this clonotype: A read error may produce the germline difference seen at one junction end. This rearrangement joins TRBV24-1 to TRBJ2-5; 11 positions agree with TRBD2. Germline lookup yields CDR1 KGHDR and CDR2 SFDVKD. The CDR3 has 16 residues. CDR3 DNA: TGTGCCACCAGTGGGCTAGCGGGAGGCCGCCAAGAGACGCAGTACTTC. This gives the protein CATSGLAGGRQETQYF.

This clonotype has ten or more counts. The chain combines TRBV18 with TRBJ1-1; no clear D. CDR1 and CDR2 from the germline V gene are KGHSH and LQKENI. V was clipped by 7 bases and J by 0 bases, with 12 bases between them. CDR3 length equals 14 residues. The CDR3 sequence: CASFQDGLNTEAFF. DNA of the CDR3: TGTGCCAGCTTCCAGGACGGGTTGAACACTGAAGCTTTCTTT.

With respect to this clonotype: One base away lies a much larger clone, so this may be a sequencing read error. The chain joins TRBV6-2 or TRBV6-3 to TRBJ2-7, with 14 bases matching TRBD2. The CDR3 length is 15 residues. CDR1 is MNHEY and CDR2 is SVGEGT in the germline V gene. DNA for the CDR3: TGTGTCAGCAAGGGACTAGCGGGAGTAAACTACGAGCAGTACTTC. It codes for CVSKGLAGVNYEQYF.

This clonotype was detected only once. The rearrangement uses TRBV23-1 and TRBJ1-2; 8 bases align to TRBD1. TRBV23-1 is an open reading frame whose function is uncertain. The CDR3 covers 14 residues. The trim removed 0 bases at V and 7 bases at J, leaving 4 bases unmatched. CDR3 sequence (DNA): TGCGCCAGCAGTCAATCCCGGCAGGGGGCTGGCTACACCTTC. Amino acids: CASSQSRQGAGYTF.

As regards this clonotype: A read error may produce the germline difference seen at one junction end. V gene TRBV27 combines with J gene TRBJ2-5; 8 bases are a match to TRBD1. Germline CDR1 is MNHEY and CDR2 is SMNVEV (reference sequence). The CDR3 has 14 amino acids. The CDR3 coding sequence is TGTGCCAGCAGTTTCGGGACAGGAGTTGAGACCCGGTACTTC. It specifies CASSFGTGVETRYF.

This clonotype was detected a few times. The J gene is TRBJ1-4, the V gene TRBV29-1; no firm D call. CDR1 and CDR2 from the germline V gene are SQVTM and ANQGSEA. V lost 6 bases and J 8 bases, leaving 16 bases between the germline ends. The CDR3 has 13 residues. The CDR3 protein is CSVSTAVGEKLFF. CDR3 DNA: TGCAGCGTCTCGACGGCAGTTGGGGAAAAACTGTTTTTT.

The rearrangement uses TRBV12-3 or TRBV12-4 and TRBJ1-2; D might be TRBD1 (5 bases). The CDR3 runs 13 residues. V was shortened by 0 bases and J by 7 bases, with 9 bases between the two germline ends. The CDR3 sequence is CASSLAAGRGYTF. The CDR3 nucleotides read TGTGCCAGCAGTTTAGCGGCGGGACGTGGCTACACCTTC.

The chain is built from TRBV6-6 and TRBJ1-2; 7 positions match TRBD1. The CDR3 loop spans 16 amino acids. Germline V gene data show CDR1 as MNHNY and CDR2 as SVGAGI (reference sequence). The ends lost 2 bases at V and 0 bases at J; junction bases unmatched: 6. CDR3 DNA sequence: TGTGCCAGCAGTTACACCCGACAGGGTTCTAACTATGGCTACACCTTC. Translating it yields CASSYTRQGSNYGYTF.

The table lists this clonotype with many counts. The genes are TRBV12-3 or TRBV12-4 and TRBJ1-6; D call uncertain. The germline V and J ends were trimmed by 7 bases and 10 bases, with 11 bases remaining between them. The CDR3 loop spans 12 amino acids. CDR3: CASNQLGSPLHF. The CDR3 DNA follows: TGTGCCAGCAATCAGTTGGGATCACCCCTCCACTTT.

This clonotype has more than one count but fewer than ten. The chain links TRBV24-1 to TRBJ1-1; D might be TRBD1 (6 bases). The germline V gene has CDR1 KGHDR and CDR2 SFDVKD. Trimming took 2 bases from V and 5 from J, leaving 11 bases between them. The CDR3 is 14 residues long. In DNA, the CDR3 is TGTGCCACCAGTGATTCGGGGGCGCAGACTGAAGCTTTCTTT. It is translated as CATSDSGAQTEAFF.

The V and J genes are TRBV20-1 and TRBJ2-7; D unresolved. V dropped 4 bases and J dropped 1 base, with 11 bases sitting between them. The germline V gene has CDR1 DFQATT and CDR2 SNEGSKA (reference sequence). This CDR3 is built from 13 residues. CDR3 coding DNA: TGCAGTGCTACTGGCGTTGATTCCTACGAGCAGTACTTC. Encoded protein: CSATGVDSYEQYF.

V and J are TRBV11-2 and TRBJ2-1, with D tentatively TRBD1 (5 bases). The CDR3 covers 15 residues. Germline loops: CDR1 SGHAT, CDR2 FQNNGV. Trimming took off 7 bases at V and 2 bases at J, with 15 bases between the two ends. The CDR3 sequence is CASKASRETYNEQFF. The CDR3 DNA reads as TGTGCCAGCAAAGCCTCCAGGGAAACCTACAATGAGCAGTTCTTC.